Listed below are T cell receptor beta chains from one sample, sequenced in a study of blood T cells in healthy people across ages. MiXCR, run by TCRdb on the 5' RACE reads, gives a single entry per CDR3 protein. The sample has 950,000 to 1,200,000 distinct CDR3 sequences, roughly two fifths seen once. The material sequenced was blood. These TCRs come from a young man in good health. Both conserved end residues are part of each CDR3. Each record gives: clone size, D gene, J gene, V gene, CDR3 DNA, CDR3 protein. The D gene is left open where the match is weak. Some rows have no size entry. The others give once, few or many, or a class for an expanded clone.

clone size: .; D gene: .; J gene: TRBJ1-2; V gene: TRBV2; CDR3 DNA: TGTGCCAGCAGTGTAACACCTTCAAAAAACGATGGGCGCTATGGCTACACCTTC; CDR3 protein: CASSVTPSKNDGRYGYTF
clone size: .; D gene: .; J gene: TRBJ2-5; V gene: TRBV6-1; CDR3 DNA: TGTGCCAGCAGTGAGATATCTGAAGAGACCCAGTACTTC; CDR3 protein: CASSEISEETQYF
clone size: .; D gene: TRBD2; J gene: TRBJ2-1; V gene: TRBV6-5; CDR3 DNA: TGTGCCAGCAGTCGACGAGCGGGGCTGGATGAGCAGTTCTTC; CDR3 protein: CASSRRAGLDEQFF
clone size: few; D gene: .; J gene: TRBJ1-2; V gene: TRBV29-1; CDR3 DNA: TGCAGCGTTGATGCGTCAGGGGTGTATGGCTACACCTTC; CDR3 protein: CSVDASGVYGYTF
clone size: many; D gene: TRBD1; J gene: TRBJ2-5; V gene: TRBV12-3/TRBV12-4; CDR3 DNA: TGTGCCAGCAGTTTTCGGGACAGGGGGAAGACCCAGTACTTC; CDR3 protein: CASSFRDRGKTQYF
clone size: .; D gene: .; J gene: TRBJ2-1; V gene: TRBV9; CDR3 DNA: TGTGCCAACAGCCCCCGAATAGGGGGATTTGAGCAGTTCTTC; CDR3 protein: CANSPRIGGFEQFF
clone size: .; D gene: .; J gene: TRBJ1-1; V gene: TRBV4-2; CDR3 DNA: TGTGCCAGCCGCCAGGGGTTTAGCCCTGAAGCTTTCTTT; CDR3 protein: CASRQGFSPEAFF
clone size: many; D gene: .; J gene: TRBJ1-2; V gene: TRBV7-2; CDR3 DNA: TGTGCCAGCACCCCTGTCGGATCTAACTATGGCTACACCTTC; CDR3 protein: CASTPVGSNYGYTF
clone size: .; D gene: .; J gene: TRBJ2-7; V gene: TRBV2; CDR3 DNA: TGTGCCAGCCTGCGGGACGTCGGGTACGAGCAGTACTTC; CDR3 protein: CASLRDVGYEQYF
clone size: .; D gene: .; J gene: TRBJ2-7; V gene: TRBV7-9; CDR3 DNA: TGTGCCAGCAGCACAACAAGCTCCTACGAGCAGTACTTC; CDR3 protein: CASSTTSSYEQYF
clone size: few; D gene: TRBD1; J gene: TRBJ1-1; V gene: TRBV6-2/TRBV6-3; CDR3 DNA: TGTGCCAGCAGTTACTCCGGGACAGGGACCACTGAAGCTTTCTTT; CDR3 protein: CASSYSGTGTTEAFF
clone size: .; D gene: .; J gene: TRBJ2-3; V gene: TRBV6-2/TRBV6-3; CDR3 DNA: TGTGCCAGCAGTTACGGGGGAGGAGCAGATACGCAGTATTTT; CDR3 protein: CASSYGGGADTQYF
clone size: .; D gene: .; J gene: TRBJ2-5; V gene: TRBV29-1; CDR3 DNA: TGCAGCGCCCACCGACGGGGAGAGACCCAGTACTTC; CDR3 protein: CSAHRRGETQYF
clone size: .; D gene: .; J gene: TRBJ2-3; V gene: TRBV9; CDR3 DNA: TGTGCCAGCAGCCCCGAGGGCCCAGGGGCGGATACGCAGTATTTT; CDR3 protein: CASSPEGPGADTQYF
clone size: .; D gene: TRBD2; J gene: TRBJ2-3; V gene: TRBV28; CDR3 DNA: TGTGCCAGCGGAGGCGGGGGGGCCACCCCAGATACGCAGTATTTT; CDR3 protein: CASGGGGATPDTQYF
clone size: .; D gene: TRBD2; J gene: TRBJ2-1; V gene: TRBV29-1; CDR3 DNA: TGCAGCGTTGAAGGGACTAGCGGGGGCGATCGCTCCTACAATGAGCAGTTCTTC; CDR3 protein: CSVEGTSGGDRSYNEQFF
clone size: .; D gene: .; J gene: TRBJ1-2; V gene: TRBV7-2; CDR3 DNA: TGTGCCAGCAGCTTCGGGGACCGAATTAACTATGGCTACACCTTC; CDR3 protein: CASSFGDRINYGYTF
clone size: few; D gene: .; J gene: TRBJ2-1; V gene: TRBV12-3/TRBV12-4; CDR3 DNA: TGTGCCAGCAGTCCCTCGGCAGGGGACGGAGGGAATGAGCAGTTCTTC; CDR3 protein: CASSPSAGDGGNEQFF
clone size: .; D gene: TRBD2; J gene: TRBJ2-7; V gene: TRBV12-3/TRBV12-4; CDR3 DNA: TGTGCCAGCAGTTTAGCGGGGGGGATCTCCTACAATGAGCAGTACTTC; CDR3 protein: CASSLAGGISYNEQYF
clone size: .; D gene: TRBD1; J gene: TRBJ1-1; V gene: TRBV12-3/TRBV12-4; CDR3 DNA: TGTGCCAGCCCGGGACAGTGTAACACTGAAGCTTTCTTT; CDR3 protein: CASPGQCNTEAFF
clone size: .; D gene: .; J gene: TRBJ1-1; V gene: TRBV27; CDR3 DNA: TGTGCCAGCAGTGTGGGGATAAACACTGAAGCTTTCTTT; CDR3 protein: CASSVGINTEAFF
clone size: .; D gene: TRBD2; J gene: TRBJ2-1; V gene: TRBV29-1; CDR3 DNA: TGCAGCGTTGGACAGAGCGGGAGGGCCCTCGAACCGCCGTTCTTC; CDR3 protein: CSVGQSGRALEPPFF
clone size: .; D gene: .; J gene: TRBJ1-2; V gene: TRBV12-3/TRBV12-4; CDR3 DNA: TGTGCCGGCAGTCCGGGGACCTATGGCTACACCTTC; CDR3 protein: CAGSPGTYGYTF
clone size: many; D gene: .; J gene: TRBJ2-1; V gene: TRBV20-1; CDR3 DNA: TGCAGTGCCAGAAGGACAGATTACAATGAGCAGTTCTTC; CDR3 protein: CSARRTDYNEQFF
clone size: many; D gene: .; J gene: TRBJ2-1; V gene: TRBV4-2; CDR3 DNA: TGTGCCAGCAGCCAAGATCGAGGGTTAGTTGATGAGCAGTTCTTC; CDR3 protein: CASSQDRGLVDEQFF
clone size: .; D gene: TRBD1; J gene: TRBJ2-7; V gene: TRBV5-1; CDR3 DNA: TGCGCCAGCAGCTCGCCGGACAGGGGCGATGAGCAGTACTTC; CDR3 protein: CASSSPDRGDEQYF
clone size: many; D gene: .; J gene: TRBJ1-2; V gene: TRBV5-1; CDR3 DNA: TGCGCCAGCAGCACGCCTACAAACTATGGCTACACCTTC; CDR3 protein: CASSTPTNYGYTF
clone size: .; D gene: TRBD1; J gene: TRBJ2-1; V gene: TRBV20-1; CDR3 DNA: TGCAGTGCTATAAGACAGGGGGCGATACTTAGCTCCTACAATGAGCAGTTCTTC; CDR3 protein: CSAIRQGAILSSYNEQFF
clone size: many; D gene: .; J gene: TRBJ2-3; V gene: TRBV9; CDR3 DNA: TGTGCCAGCAGCGTCCGGGGCGCCCTCTCAGATACGCAGTATTTT; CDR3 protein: CASSVRGALSDTQYF
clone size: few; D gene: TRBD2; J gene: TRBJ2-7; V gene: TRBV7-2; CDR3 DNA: TGTGCCAGCAGCTTATTACTAGCGGGGGCATCCTACAATGAGCAGTACTTC; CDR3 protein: CASSLLLAGASYNEQYF
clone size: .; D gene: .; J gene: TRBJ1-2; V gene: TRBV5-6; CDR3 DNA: TGTGCCAGCAGCCAAGTGATCATGGGATATGGCTACACCTTC; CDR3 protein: CASSQVIMGYGYTF
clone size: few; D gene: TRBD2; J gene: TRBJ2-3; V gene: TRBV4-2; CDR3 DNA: TGTGCCAGCAGCCACTTGGCGGGGGACACAGATACGCAGTATTTT; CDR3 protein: CASSHLAGDTDTQYF
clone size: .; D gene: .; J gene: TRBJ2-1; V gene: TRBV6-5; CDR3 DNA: TGTGCCAGCAGGGTGGACGGGGAAGACAATGAGCAGTTCTTC; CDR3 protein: CASRVDGEDNEQFF
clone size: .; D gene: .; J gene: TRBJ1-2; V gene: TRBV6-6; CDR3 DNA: TGTGCCAGCAGCACTCCTGAGGGGTTCTATGGCTACACCTTC; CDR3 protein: CASSTPEGFYGYTF
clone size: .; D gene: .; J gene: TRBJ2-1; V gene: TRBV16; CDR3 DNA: TGTGCCAGCAGCCAAAATCTAGAGGGAAATGAGCAGTTCTTC; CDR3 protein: CASSQNLEGNEQFF
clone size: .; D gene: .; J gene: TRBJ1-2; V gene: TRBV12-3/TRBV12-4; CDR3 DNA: TGTGCCAGCAAAGTAAATTCCGGCAGGGTGAACACCTTC; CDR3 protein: CASKVNSGRVNTF
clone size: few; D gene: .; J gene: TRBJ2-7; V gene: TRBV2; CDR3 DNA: TGTGCCAGCATTATCGAACGCGAGCAGTACTTC; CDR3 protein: CASIIEREQYF
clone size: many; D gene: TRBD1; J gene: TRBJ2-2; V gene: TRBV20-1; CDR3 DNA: TGCAGTGCTCTGAACACGGGACAGAGTTTAGGGGAGCTGTTTTTT; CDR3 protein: CSALNTGQSLGELFF
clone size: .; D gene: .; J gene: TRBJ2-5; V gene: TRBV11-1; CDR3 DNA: TGTGCCAGCAGCGTACAGACCCAAGAGACCCAGTACTTC; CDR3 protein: CASSVQTQETQYF
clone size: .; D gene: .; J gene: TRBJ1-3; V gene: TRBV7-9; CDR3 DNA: TGTGCTAGCAGCTTACGCGAGGGTTCTGGAAACACCATATATTTT; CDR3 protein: CASSLREGSGNTIYF
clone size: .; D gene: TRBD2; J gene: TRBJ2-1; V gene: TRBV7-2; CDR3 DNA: TGTGCCAGCAGCTTAGAACTAGCGGGGGGGCCCTACAATGAGCAGTTCTTC; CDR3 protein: CASSLELAGGPYNEQFF
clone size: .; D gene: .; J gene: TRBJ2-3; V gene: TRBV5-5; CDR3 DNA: TGTGCCAGCAGCTTGTCTGGACCCCGGTTGTCAGATACGCAGTATTTT; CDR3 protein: CASSLSGPRLSDTQYF
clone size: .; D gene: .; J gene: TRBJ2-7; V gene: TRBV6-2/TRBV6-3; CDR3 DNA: TGTGCCAGCAGTTACTCGAAATTCAAGGGGCAATCCTACAATGAGCAGTACTTC; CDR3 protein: CASSYSKFKGQSYNEQYF
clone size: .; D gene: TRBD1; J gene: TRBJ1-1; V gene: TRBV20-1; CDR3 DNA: TGCAGTGTTCAACATAACAGGGGACGGGTGAACACTGAAGCTTTCTTT; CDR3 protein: CSVQHNRGRVNTEAFF
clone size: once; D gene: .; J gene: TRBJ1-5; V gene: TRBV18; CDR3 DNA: TGTGCCAGCTCACGGGGGGCAGGTAGCAATCAGCCCCAGCATTTT; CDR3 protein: CASSRGAGSNQPQHF
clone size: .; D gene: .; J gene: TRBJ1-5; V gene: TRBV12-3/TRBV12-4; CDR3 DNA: TGTGCCAGCAGCAGACAGATACCTCAGCCCCAGCATTTT; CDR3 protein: CASSRQIPQPQHF
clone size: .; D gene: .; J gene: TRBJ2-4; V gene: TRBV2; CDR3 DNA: TGTGCCAGCAGTGAGACACCCGCGGGAAACATTCAGTACTTC; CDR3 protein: CASSETPAGNIQYF
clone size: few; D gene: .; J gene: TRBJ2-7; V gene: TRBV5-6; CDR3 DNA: TGTGCCAGCAGCTTGGTTCGAGGCCTCGAGCAGTACTTC; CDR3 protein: CASSLVRGLEQYF
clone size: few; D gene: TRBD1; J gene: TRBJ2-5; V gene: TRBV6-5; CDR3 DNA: TGTGCCAGCAGCCCAGGGACAGGGGGCTATGAGACCCAGTACTTC; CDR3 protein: CASSPGTGGYETQYF
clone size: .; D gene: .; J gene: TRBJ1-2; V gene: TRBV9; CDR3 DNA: TGTGCCAGCAGCGTAGCTACCACAGCTAACTATGGCTACACCTTC; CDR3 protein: CASSVATTANYGYTF
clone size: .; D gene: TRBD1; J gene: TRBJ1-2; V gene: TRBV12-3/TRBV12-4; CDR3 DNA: TGTGCCAGCCGCCATGCAGGGGGTAGCTATGGCTACACCTTC; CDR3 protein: CASRHAGGSYGYTF
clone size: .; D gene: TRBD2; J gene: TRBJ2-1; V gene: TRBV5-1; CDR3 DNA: TGCGCCAGCAGCCCAGGGCATGGAGCGGGGGGACGAGAGCAGTTCTTC; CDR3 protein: CASSPGHGAGGREQFF
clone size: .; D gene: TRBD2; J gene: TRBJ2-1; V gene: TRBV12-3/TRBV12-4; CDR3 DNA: TGTGCCAGCAGGGGACTAGCGGGGGGTTCCAGCTCCTACAATGAGCAGTTCTTC; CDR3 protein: CASRGLAGGSSSYNEQFF
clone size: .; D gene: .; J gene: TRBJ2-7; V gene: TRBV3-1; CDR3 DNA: TGTGCCAGCAGCCAAATGCCGTACAATGAGCAGTACTTC; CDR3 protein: CASSQMPYNEQYF
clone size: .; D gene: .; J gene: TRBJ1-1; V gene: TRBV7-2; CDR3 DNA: TGTGCCAGCAGCTTAAGTGGGCGGAACACTGAAGTTTTCTTT; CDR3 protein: CASSLSGRNTEVFF
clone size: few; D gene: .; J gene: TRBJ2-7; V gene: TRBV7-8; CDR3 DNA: TGTGCCAGCAGCTCAAACCCGGGACGGAACTACGAGCAGTACTTC; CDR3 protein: CASSSNPGRNYEQYF
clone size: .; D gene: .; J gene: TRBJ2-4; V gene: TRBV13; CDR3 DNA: TGTGCCAGCAGCTCGGGAACAGCCCAGCAGTACTTC; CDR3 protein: CASSSGTAQQYF